The 5 T cell receptor beta chains listed next were all sequenced from one sample in a study of CXCR3-negative and CXCR3-positive naive CD8 T cells. 5' RACE with UMI labels generated the TRB cDNA libraries. TCRdb re-called the 5' RACE reads; one entry per CDR3 protein, DNA not given. The sample table includes approximately 83,000 distinct CDR3 sequences. Material: naive CXCR3- CD8+ T cells from blood. The subset denotes: CD45RO-CCR7+CD27+CD95- naive CD8+ T cells lacking CXCR3 (TNR3-). The receptors derive from a human donor in good health. Some clones in this sample may be carry-over from other donors' samples.

The rearrangement links TRBV7-9 to TRBJ2-5; the TCRdb D gene call, TRBD1, has no DNA to confirm it. Germline V gene data show CDR1 as SEHNR and CDR2 as FQNEAQ (reference sequence). The CDR3 contains 16 residues. CDR3 region: CASSISGQGAGETQYF.

The chain employs TRBV28 and TRBJ2-3; the D call from TCRdb, TRBD2, cannot be confirmed without DNA. The CDR3 is 16 amino acids. Germline values: CDR1 MDHEN, CDR2 SYDVKM. CDR3 protein: CASSSYPGTPNGTQYF.

This chain links TRBV12-3 or TRBV12-4 with TRBJ1-1. This CDR3 region has 15 residues. The CDR3 is CASSLYGGPNTEAFF.

The chain joins TRBV3-1 to TRBJ2-7; as DNA is missing, the TRBD2 call by TCRdb cannot be tested. CDR3 size: 18 residues. CDR1 LGHDT and CDR2 YNNKEL come from the germline V gene (reference sequence). The CDR3 is CASSQESGREDFSYEQYF.

The rearrangement uses TRBV29-1 and TRBJ2-7; TCRdb returns TRBD1, unconfirmable since there is no DNA. Germline V gene data show CDR1 as SQVTM and CDR2 as ANQGSEA. This CDR3 has 13 amino acids. The CDR3 is CSVRTGTTYEQYF.